A selection of T cell receptor beta chains follows, all from one sample in a study of vaccination and CD4 T cells after COVID-19. TCRdb called the PCR reads again in MiXCR, with one record for every CDR3 protein. The profile shows 26,000 or so distinct CDR3 sequences, under 65% of them singletons. Specimen: CD4+ T cells from blood, collected about 7 months after SARS-CoV-2 vaccination. These receptors all stem from a human donor who had recovered from COVID-19. Each CDR3 is given with its conserved first and last residue. Fields, in order: V gene, clone size, D gene, J gene, CDR3 protein, CDR3 DNA. D genes are given only for firm matches. Only some rows state a clone size, as once, few, many or a class for expanded clones.

>TRBV10-3|once|.|TRBJ2-1
CAISESKGGYNEQFF
TGTGCCATCAGTGAGTCGAAGGGGGGGTACAATGAGCAGTTCTTC
>TRBV20-1|.|.|TRBJ1-2
CSAASLGQGSLGYGYTF
TGCAGTGCCGCGTCCCTCGGGCAGGGAAGTCTGGGGTATGGCTACACCTTC
>TRBV6-1|.|.|TRBJ1-4
CASSPRAGGYEKLFF
TGTGCCAGCAGTCCCAGGGCGGGGGGATACGAAAAACTGTTTTTT
>TRBV28|once|.|TRBJ1-2
CASSSGGAIYGYTF
TGTGCCAGCAGTTCTGGAGGGGCGATCTATGGCTACACCTTC
>TRBV7-9|few|TRBD2|TRBJ2-5
CASSLAPSGDNQETQYF
TGTGCCAGCAGCTTAGCGCCTAGCGGGGACAACCAAGAGACCCAGTACTTC
>TRBV7-9|.|TRBD2|TRBJ2-3
CASTQLAGALSSTDTQYF
TGTGCCAGCACCCAACTAGCGGGAGCCCTTTCGTCCACAGATACGCAGTATTTT
>TRBV7-6|few|.|TRBJ2-2
CASSSGIGELFF
TGTGCCAGCAGCTCGGGGATCGGGGAGCTGTTTTTT
>TRBV6-1|few|.|TRBJ1-5
CASSLTGTQPQHF
TGTGCCAGCAGCCTTACCGGGACTCAGCCCCAGCATTTT
>TRBV15|few|.|TRBJ2-5
CATSIGGWTAAETQYF
TGTGCCACCAGCATCGGGGGGTGGACAGCCGCAGAGACCCAGTACTTC
>TRBV27|.|TRBD2|TRBJ2-7
CASSLSIAGAPYEQYF
TGTGCCAGCAGTTTATCGATTGCGGGAGCCCCCTACGAGCAGTACTTC
>TRBV20-1|.|TRBD1|TRBJ1-6
CSAVRDRNNSPLHF
TGCAGTGCTGTACGGGACAGGAATAATTCACCCCTCCACTTT
>TRBV6-5|.|.|TRBJ2-5
CASSYLASWEETQYF
TGTGCCAGCAGTTACTTGGCTAGCTGGGAAGAGACCCAGTACTTC
>TRBV4-1|.|.|TRBJ2-7
CASSPLGSYEQYF
TGCGCCAGCAGCCCTCTCGGGTCCTACGAGCAGTACTTC
>TRBV25-1|once|.|TRBJ2-3
CASSGRRDRGTDTQYF
TGTGCCAGCAGTGGTCGTCGCGATAGAGGCACAGATACGCAGTATTTT
>TRBV27|.|TRBD1|TRBJ2-5
CASSLRGRLQETQYF
TGTGCCAGCAGTTTGAGGGGGCGGTTGCAAGAGACCCAGTACTTC
>TRBV6-1|once|TRBD2|TRBJ2-7
CASSPRREAPVEQYF
TGTGCCAGCAGTCCCCGGCGGGAGGCCCCCGTCGAGCAGTACTTC
>TRBV7-6|.|.|TRBJ1-4
CASSLRDEKLFF
TGTGCCAGCAGCTTAAGGGACGAAAAACTGTTTTTT
>TRBV28|.|.|TRBJ2-2
CASSFYRVEGELFF
TGTGCCAGCAGTTTTTACAGGGTGGAGGGGGAGCTGTTTTTT
>TRBV27|.|.|TRBJ2-5
CASSAHNQETQYF
TGTGCCAGCAGCGCTCACAATCAAGAGACCCAGTACTTC
>TRBV6-1|.|TRBD2|TRBJ2-7
CASSGLAGPNYEQYF
TGTGCCAGCAGTGGACTAGCGGGACCCAACTACGAGCAGTACTTC
>TRBV7-6|.|.|TRBJ1-1
CASSLAWGGNTEAFF
TGTGCCAGCAGCTTAGCTTGGGGGGGAAACACTGAAGCTTTCTTT
>TRBV2|.|.|TRBJ1-6
CASSDSLVSNSPLHF
TGTGCCAGCAGTGATTCCCTCGTTTCGAATTCACCCCTCCACTTT
>TRBV28|.|TRBD1|TRBJ2-2
CASEGPPGTGNTGELFF
TGTGCCAGCGAGGGGCCCCCGGGGACAGGGAACACCGGGGAGCTGTTTTTT
>TRBV2|.|TRBD2|TRBJ2-1
CASKSGRALYNEQFF
TGTGCCAGCAAGAGCGGGAGGGCCTTGTACAATGAGCAGTTCTTC
>TRBV20-1|few|.|TRBJ2-3
CSAAIRRALNTDTQYF
TGCAGTGCTGCGATACGGCGGGCTTTAAACACAGATACGCAGTATTTT